This TCR beta chain was obtained from a study of PD-1 blockade in classical Hodgkin lymphoma. Study conclusions and caveats: Unlike CD8+ TCR diversity, which did not rise significantly by C4D1, CD4+ TCR diversity did.

The patients all showed relapse after autologous stem cell transplantation, while their brentuximab vedotin exposure varied. Complete response, partial response or progressive disease constituted the best responses recorded. The assay was immunoSEQ multiplex PCR, and TCRdb's table has in-frame clones only and misses some. The sample comprises more than 140,000 clones, about 81% of which are singletons, and 9.2% rests with the top ten. Regarding this clone: Its antigen remains unidentified.

This CDR3 is built from 14 residues. Trimming stripped 0 bases from V and 1 base from J, with 6 bases between. CDR1 is MNHEY and CDR2 is SVGAGI in the germline V gene. The source material was peripheral blood mononuclear cells (PBMCs), sampled before the second cycle of nivolumab. This TCR came from a human donor with classical Hodgkin lymphoma. The rearrangement joins TRBV6-5 to TRBJ2-5; D is ambiguous. The chain's CDR3 is CASSYSVIQETQYF. Written as DNA, the CDR3 is TGTGCCAGCAGTTACTCAGTGATCCAAGAGACCCAGTACTTC.